This T cell receptor (beta chain) originates from a study of control samples from healthy donors and cancer patients. Data came from immunoSEQ multiplex PCR; TCRdb stores just in-frame clones and leaves some out. Of 350,000 to 450,000 clones listed, 75% to 95% are singletons. From germline, CDR1 is MNHEY and CDR2 SMNVEV (reference sequence). Trimming took off 0 bases at V and 5 bases at J, with 10 bases between the two ends. The CDR3 covers 14 residues. The sequence came from a man aged 35 to 55 with head and neck cancer. The J gene is TRBJ2-5, the V gene TRBV27; D possibly corresponds to TRBD1 (6 bases). The sequencing sample was made of PBMCs. The CDR3 DNA follows: TGTGCCAGCAGTTTATCGATGGGGGCCGAGACCCAGTACTTC. It is translated as CASSLSMGAETQYF.